This section outlines one TCR beta chain sequence together with its context. Antigen specificity is unknown. This sample is drawn from a study of OX40 agonist ivuxolimab in advanced cancers. On the study more broadly: Melanoma, hepatocellular carcinoma, head and neck or renal cell cancer occurred in dose-escalation patients.

The CDR3 covers 16 residues. Unmatched junction bases numbered 4, after V lost 3 bases and J lost 0 bases. CDR1 and CDR2 from the germline V gene are LNHNV and YYDKDF (reference sequence). Assay: immunoSEQ multiplex PCR; the TCRdb copy retains only in-frame clones and omits some. The sample yields 23,000 or so clones, about nine tenths seen once. Study-wide results and limits: Expanded peripheral T cell antigen specificity was not determined. Doses of 0.1 to 3.0 mg/kg were accompanied by clonal expansion of CD4+ and CD8+ blood T cells by week 6. Researchers report that CD8+ T cells had, on average, more expanded clones than CD4+.

The sequences come from CD4+ or CD8+ T cells sorted from blood, collected in a trial of the OX40 agonist ivuxolimab. The source of this sequence is an adult with an advanced solid tumor such as melanoma, head and neck, liver or kidney cancer. The V and J genes are TRBV15 and TRBJ1-4; 7 nucleotides agree with TRBD1. As DNA, the CDR3 is TGTGCCACCAGCAGGGGGGACAGCGCAACTAATGAAAAACTGTTTTTT. Amino acids: CATSRGDSATNEKLFF. The full variable domain, its missing parts supplied by reference TRBV15 and TRBJ1-4, is DAMVIQNPRYQVTQFGKPVTLSCSQTLNHNVMYWYQQKSSQAPKLLFHYYDKDFNNEADTPDNFQSRRPNTSFCFLDIRSPGLGDTAMYLCATSRGDSATNEKLFFGSGTQLSVL.